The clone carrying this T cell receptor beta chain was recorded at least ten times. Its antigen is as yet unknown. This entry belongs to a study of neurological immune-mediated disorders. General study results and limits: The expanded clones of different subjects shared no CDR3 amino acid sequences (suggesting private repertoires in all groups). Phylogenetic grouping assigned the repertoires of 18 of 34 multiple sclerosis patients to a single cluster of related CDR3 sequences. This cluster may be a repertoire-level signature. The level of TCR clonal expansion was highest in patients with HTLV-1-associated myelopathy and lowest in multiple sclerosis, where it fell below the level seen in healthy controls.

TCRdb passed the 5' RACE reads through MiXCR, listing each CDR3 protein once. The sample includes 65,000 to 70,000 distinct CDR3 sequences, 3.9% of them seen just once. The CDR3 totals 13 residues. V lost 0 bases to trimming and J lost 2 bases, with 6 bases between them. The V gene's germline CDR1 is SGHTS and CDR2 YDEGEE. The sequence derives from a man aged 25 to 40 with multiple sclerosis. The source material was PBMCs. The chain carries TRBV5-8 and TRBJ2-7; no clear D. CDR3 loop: CASSLDSAYEQYF. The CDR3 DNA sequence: TGTGCCAGCAGCTTGGACAGCGCCTACGAGCAGTACTTC.